Each of the 3 T cell receptor beta chains below was sequenced from the same sample in a study of regulatory T cells in long-lasting Graves disease. Libraries of TCR beta came from iRepertoire HTBI primers plus Arm-PCR of CDR3 regions. TCRdb reprocessed the multiplex PCR reads with MiXCR, giving one entry per CDR3 protein. This table holds a few hundred thousand distinct CDR3 sequences, about 18% found once. Noted time point: newly diagnosed GD, antithyroid drugs for less than 3 months. PBMC-derived RNA was used for the TCR library. This sample also appeared in a second study, on T cells in Graves' hyperthyroidism and ophthalmopathy.

The sample in question was peripheral blood mononuclear cells (PBMCs), obtained at new diagnosis, from a patient treated with antithyroid drugs. The receptors here all came from a woman aged 25 to 45 with Graves disease.

This clonotype was observed at least ten times. The chain employs TRBV9 and TRBJ1-1, with D maybe TRBD1 (5 bases). With 0 bases removed from V and 4 bases from J, the gap between germline ends came to 7 bases. This CDR3 comprises 13 residues. CDR1 and CDR2 (germline): SGDLS, YYNGEE. DNA for the CDR3: TGTGCCAGCAGCGTAGGAGGGGCCACTGAAGCTTTCTTT. Translation gives CASSVGGATEAFF.

In this sample, this clonotype turned up many times. The rearrangement links TRBV6-1 to TRBJ1-2, with a tentative D call TRBD1 (5 bases). The germline V gene has CDR1 MNHNS and CDR2 SASEGT. The CDR3 length is 15 residues. The V end was cut by 8 bases, the J end by 8 bases, with 24 bases between. CDR3 nucleotide sequence: TGTGCCAGCTATGAACCCTGGGCCTTCCCAGGGGGCTACACCTTC. Protein: CASYEPWAFPGGYTF.

The chain joins TRBV7-2 to TRBJ2-7; TRBD2 is a possible D gene (6 bases). Between the trimmed V and J ends, which lost 3 bases and 1 base, there was a span of 13 bases. The CDR3 covers 15 residues. Germline V gives CDR1 SGHTA, CDR2 FQGNSA. In DNA form, the CDR3 reads TGTGCCAGCAGCTTGACGGGACTCCCTTCCTACGAGCAGTACTTC. This translates into CASSLTGLPSYEQYF.